Listed below are T cell receptor beta chains from one sample, sequenced in a study of naive and memory T cell subsets. TCRdb itself ran the 5' RACE reads through MiXCR, one entry per CDR3 protein. The sample yields about 48,000 distinct CDR3 sequences, approximately 4.5% seen once. All receptors derive from a female donor in good health. Each CDR3 is given with its conserved first and last residue. Fields, in order: D gene, CDR3 length, J gene, V gene, clone size, CDR3 DNA, CDR3 protein. A D gene is named only where the DNA matches it firmly. Clone size is not always given. Where it is, it says once, few, many or a class for expanded clones.

TRBD2,16,TRBJ2-3,TRBV19,many,TGTGCCAGTTCTCGGGCCAGCGGGGGAATAACAGATACGCAGTATTTT,CASSRASGGITDTQYF
TRBD1,14,TRBJ1-5,TRBV7-2,many,TGTGCCAGCAGCCTCCAGGGGGCAGCTCAGCCCCAGCATTTT,CASSLQGAAQPQHF
TRBD1,17,TRBJ1-6,TRBV3-1,many,TGTGCCAGCAGCCGTCCCTTACAGGGGGCTAAGAATTCACCCCTCCACTTT,CASSRPLQGAKNSPLHF
NA,14,TRBJ2-3,TRBV4-3,many,TGCGCCAGCAGCCAGGGACTGAGCACAGATACGCAGTATTTT,CASSQGLSTDTQYF
NA,12,TRBJ2-3,TRBV27,many,TGTGCCAGCACCAGACCGGCAGATACGCAGTATTTT,CASTRPADTQYF
TRBD2,19,TRBJ2-4,TRBV20-1,many,TGCAGTGCCCCCTGGGGATTACGGGAGGGCCCGGGGGCCAAAAACATTCAGTACTTC,CSAPWGLREGPGAKNIQYF
TRBD2,15,TRBJ2-1,TRBV6-2/TRBV6-3,many,TGTGCCAGCAGTCGACTAGCGGGACAAAGCAATGAGCAGTTCTTC,CASSRLAGQSNEQFF
NA,11,TRBJ1-2,TRBV29-1,few,TGCAGCGTTGTGCCCCCTCGGGGCTACACCTTC,CSVVPPRGYTF
NA,14,TRBJ2-2,TRBV28,many,TGTGCCAGCAGGACAGGACAGCCGACCGGGGAGCTGTTTTTT,CASRTGQPTGELFF
NA,13,TRBJ1-6,TRBV6-5,many,TGTGCCAGCAGTTCCCTGACTAATTCACCCCTCCACTTT,CASSSLTNSPLHF
TRBD1,13,TRBJ1-2,TRBV18,many,TGTGCCAGCTCACTGGGACAGGAGGATGGCTACACCTTC,CASSLGQEDGYTF
NA,14,TRBJ1-5,TRBV20-1,many,TGCAGTGCCCCCAAGGGGTCTCTGATTCAGCCCCAGCATTTT,CSAPKGSLIQPQHF
TRBD1,12,TRBJ2-7,TRBV7-2,NA,TGTGCCAGCAGCTGGGACAGGCAGGAGCAGTACTTC,CASSWDRQEQYF
NA,13,TRBJ1-3,TRBV11-3,many,TGTGCCAGCAGCTTAGATCACGGAAACACCATATATTTT,CASSLDHGNTIYF
NA,14,TRBJ2-2,TRBV2,many,TGTGCCAGCAGATCGCAGGGGCTAACCGGGGAGCTGTTTTTT,CASRSQGLTGELFF
NA,14,TRBJ2-1,TRBV29-1,many,TGCAGCGTTGAGGGGACTGGCCTAGACAATGAGCAGTTCTTC,CSVEGTGLDNEQFF
NA,14,TRBJ2-2,TRBV5-1,few,TGCGCCAGCAGCTTGGTTCTTAACACCGGGGAGCTGTTTTTT,CASSLVLNTGELFF
NA,14,TRBJ2-3,TRBV20-1,many,TGCAGTGCTAGAGATAGCGGATCCGGGGATACGCAGTATTTT,CSARDSGSGDTQYF
NA,16,TRBJ1-6,TRBV7-8,many,TGTGCCAGCAGCTTGACGGGGGAGGACGGCCGATCACCCCTCCACTTT,CASSLTGEDGRSPLHF
TRBD1,16,TRBJ2-7,TRBV27,many,TGTGCCAGCAGTAGAAAACCCGGTGACAGGGCCGACGAGCAGTACTTC,CASSRKPGDRADEQYF